Following are 8 T cell receptor beta chains from one sample sequenced in a study of technical replicates of blood from a few donors. Repertoires were generated with immunoSEQ multiplex PCR, while TCRdb's copy carries only in-frame clones and drops some. The data contain roughly 73,000 clones, approximately 93% of them singletons. The sample consisted of T cells isolated from PBMCs. These receptors all come from a human donor in good health.

In this sample, this clone turned up once. The rearrangement uses TRBV10-3 and TRBJ2-3, with 7 positions matching TRBD2. The CDR3 has 14 residues. J lost 0 bases, V lost 10 bases, and 7 bases had no gene match. CDR1 is ENHRY, CDR2 SYGVKD, per germline. The CDR3 region is CANRASGSTDTQYF. The CDR3 nucleotides read TGTGCCAATCGGGCTAGCGGTAGCACAGATACGCAGTATTTT.

The J gene is TRBJ1-6, the V gene TRBV6-4, with 7 bases identical to TRBD1. V was pared by 7 bases and J by 8 bases, with 17 bases of the junction left unmatched. This CDR3 contains 17 residues. Germline-derived CDR1 and CDR2 are MRHNA and SNTAGT. The CDR3 loop is CASKPETGPNYDSPLHF. The CDR3 DNA is TGTGCCAGCAAGCCCGAGACAGGGCCAAATTATGATTCACCCCTCCACTTT.

The chain uses TRBV5-6 and TRBJ2-7, with 12 bases lining up with TRBD2. Germline trimming cut 3 bases from V and 7 bases from J; bases unmatched to any gene: 11. This CDR3 spans 16 amino acids. From germline, CDR1 is SGHDT and CDR2 YYEEEE. The CDR3 nucleotides read TGTGCCAGCAGCTCCTACAGACTAGCGGGAGCACTGGAGCAGTACTTC. Its translation is CASSSYRLAGALEQYF.

The chain has TRBV5-4 and TRBJ1-2; D is unclear. The CDR3 is made up of 16 amino acids. Looked up from germline, CDR1 is SGHNT and CDR2 is YYREEE (reference sequence). V was clipped by 2 bases and J by 5 bases, with 19 bases between them. The CDR3 coding sequence is TGTGCCAGCAGCTTTCCCGGGAGCCACACTCTTTATGGCTACACCTTC. As protein: CASSFPGSHTLYGYTF.

The chain is built from TRBV9 and TRBJ2-4; 7 nucleotides align to TRBD1. The CDR3 consists of 14 residues. Germline CDR1 reads SGDLS; CDR2 reads YYNGEE. V lost 1 base to trimming and J lost 10 bases; unmatched junction nucleotides: 8. The CDR3 spells CASSVFQTGPIQYF. CDR3 sequence (DNA): TGTGCCAGCAGCGTATTCCAGACAGGGCCTATTCAGTACTTC. The variable domain in full, with the rest retrieved from reference TRBV9 and TRBJ2-4, is DSGVTQTPKHLITATGQRVTLRCSPRSGDLSVYWYQQSLDQGLQFLIQYYNGEERAKGNILERFSAQQFPDLHSELNLSSLELGDSALYFCASSVFQTGPIQYFGAGTRLSVL.

In this sample, this clone turned up once. The chain combines TRBV29-1 with TRBJ1-2; 7 nucleotides agree with TRBD1. V shed 7 bases, J shed 5 bases, and the junction held 4 bases outside the gene matches. The V gene's germline CDR1 is SQVTM and CDR2 ANQGSEA. This CDR3 is built from 11 residues. In DNA form, the CDR3 reads TGCAGCGCTGGGACAGATTATGGCTACACCTTC. Residues: CSAGTDYGYTF.

The chain combines TRBV6-6 with TRBJ2-3, with TRBD1 matching over 10 bases. V shed 8 bases and J 5 bases; nucleotides not matched to a gene: 10. The length of the CDR3 is 15 residues. Germline V lookup: CDR1 MNHNY, CDR2 SVGAGI (reference sequence). For the CDR3, the DNA is TGTGCCAGCCATAAGGGGACAGGGGTTATAGATACGCAGTATTTT. Encoded protein: CASHKGTGVIDTQYF.

The chain recombines TRBV30 with TRBJ1-3; D gene ambiguous. The V and J ends lost 2 bases and 0 bases respectively, with 8 bases between them. Germline CDR1 reads GTSNPN; CDR2 reads SVGIG (reference sequence). CDR3 length: 14 amino acids. CDR3 DNA: TGTGCCTGGAGTTTCAGGTACTCTGGAAACACCATATATTTT. It yields the protein CAWSFRYSGNTIYF.